The source of this T cell receptor (beta chain) is a study of blood T cell repertoires in COVID-19. Study overall: Collection of acute and convalescent COVID-19 samples took place in the United States, Italy and Spain.

Assay used: immunoSEQ multiplex PCR; TCRdb lists only in-frame clones, some missing. The table has a few hundred thousand clones, around 88% seen once; the top ten hold about 6.1%. Germline V gene sequence: CDR1 SEHNR, CDR2 FQNEAQ (reference sequence). This CDR3 has 15 amino acids. V lost 0 bases and J lost 5; bases outside the gene matches: 4. This clone has only one observation. The clonotype comes from a middle-aged woman who had recovered from COVID-19. The genes are TRBV7-9 and TRBJ2-5; 9 nucleotides match TRBD1. Sequencing was performed on PBMCs or T cells enriched from blood (not recorded which). Written as DNA, the CDR3 is TGTGCCAGCAGCTTAGCGGGGACAGGGAGCGAGACCCAGTACTTC. It codes for CASSLAGTGSETQYF. Filled out from reference TRBV7-9 and TRBJ2-5, the complete variable domain reads DTGVSQNPRHKITKRGQNVTFRCDPISEHNRLYWYRQTLGQGPEFLTYFQNEAQLEKSRLLSDRFSAERPKGSFSTLEIQRTEQGDSAMYLCASSLAGTGSETQYFGPGTRLLVL.